This TCR beta chain was recorded in a study of T-cell reconstitution after alpha-beta-depleted transplantation in children (dated by TCRdb to the mid-2010s). Background on the whole study: Using TCR repertoire profiling, the study quantitatively followed how T-cell immune reconstitution unfolded in children after TCRalphabeta/CD19-depleted allogeneic hematopoietic cell transplantation.

Spanning cysteine to phenylalanine, the CDR3 consists of 12 amino acids. The retained sequence is limited to the CDR3, 36 bases, with the frame set at the first base. The library relied on PCR. The instrument given in TCRdb is Illumina HiSeq 2500. TCR libraries were prepared with molecular barcoding, using unique molecular identifiers to normalize TCRbeta repertoire quantification. TCRdb passed the public sequencing reads through fastp at Q25 and MiXCR, retaining productive beta sequences. Merged by CDR3 protein, the rows form single entries marked with the most common genes and DNA. The sample includes hundreds of thousands of distinct CDR3 sequences, with under 15% observed a single time. Jointly, the top ten make up about 5.6% of the sample. Concerning this clonotype itself: No cognate antigen has been identified for it. A read error may produce the germline difference seen at one junction end.

The material was PBMCs from the stem cell graft donor, obtained from the stem cell graft. The sequence links TRBV12-3 or TRBV12-4 to TRBJ1-5; no D gene is confidently identified. This TCR was sampled from a human donor who donated a stem cell graft to a child with combined immunodeficiency. Here the CDR3 is given as CAISYSNQPQHF. The DNA is TGTGCCATCAGTTATAGCAATCAGCCCCAGCATTTT.